This TCR beta chain was identified during a study of blood T cell repertoires in COVID-19. Original analysis: Quantification of nucleated cells was approximated via reference gene primer amplification. Sequencing used immunoSEQ multiplex PCR; TCRdb keeps in-frame clones, though not all of them. The V and J calls and clone size come from that table; D and trimming were worked out from the DNA. The data show more than 85,000 clones, roughly 80% seen once. The V end was cut by 5 bases, the J end by 4 bases, with 15 bases between. Germline V gene sequence: CDR1 LNHDA, CDR2 SQIVND (reference sequence). This CDR3 is built from 14 residues.

The chain couples TRBV19 to TRBJ2-7, with D tentatively TRBD2 (5 bases). Material for sequencing was peripheral blood. This clonotype was obtained from a woman of 80 years or more with acute or convalescent COVID-19. The DNA for the CDR3 is TGTGCCAGTAGTTTCCCGGGAAATGTTTACGAGCAGTACTTC. Residues: CASSFPGNVYEQYF.